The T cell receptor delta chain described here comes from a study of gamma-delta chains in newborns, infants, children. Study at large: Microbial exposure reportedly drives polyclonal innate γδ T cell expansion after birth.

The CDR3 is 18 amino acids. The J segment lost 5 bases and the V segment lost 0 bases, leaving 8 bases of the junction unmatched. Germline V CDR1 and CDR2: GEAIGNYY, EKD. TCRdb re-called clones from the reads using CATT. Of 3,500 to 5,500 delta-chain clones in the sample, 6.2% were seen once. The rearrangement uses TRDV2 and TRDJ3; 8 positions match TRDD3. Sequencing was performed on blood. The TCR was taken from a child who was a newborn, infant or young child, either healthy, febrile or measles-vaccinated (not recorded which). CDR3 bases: TGTGCCTGTGACACCCTGGGGGACTTAATCAGGGACACCCGACAGATGTTTTTC. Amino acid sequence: CACDTLGDLIRDTRQMFF.